The sequence of this T cell receptor beta chain was determined in a study of blood T cells in healthy people across ages. Remarks on this clonotype: The junction departs from the called germline gene at one end, perhaps through a read error.

The authors ran a second PCR of 7 to 11 cycles using a sample-barcoded 5' primer and a J-beta primer mix. Each CDR3 protein is one row after TCRdb ran MiXCR on the 5' RACE reads. The profile covers about 1.1 million distinct CDR3 sequences, with roughly two fifths appearing a single time and less than 15% taken by the ten largest. What was sequenced was blood. This receptor was obtained from a man younger than 35 in good health.

The CDR3 protein is CASSSASPSTDAQYF. CDR3 nucleotides: TGTGCCAGCAGCTCGGCGTCCCCTAGCACAGATGCGCAGTATTTT. The chain recombines TRBV7-2 with TRBJ2-3, with D possibly being TRBD2 (5 bases). The CDR3 length is 15 residues. Germline lookup yields CDR1 SGHTA and CDR2 FQGNSA. The full variable domain, rest sourced from reference TRBV7-2 and TRBJ2-3, is GAGVSQSPSNKVTEKGKDVELRCDPISGHTALYWYRQSLGQGLEFLIYFQGNSAPDKSGLPSDRFSAERTGGSVSTLTIQRTQQEDSAVYLCASSSASPSTDAQYFGPGTRLTVL.